These T cell receptor beta chains were read from a single sample in a study of CD8 T cells in Susac syndrome. TCRdb called the immunoSEQ multiplex PCR reads again in MiXCR, with one record for every CDR3 protein. The sample has some 110,000 distinct CDR3 sequences, over 95% seen once; the top ten hold less than 0.15%. Material: CD4+ T cells from PBMCs. Receptors originate from a human donor with Susac syndrome. The CDR3 runs from the conserved cysteine through the conserved F or W. Each record gives: V gene, clone size, J gene, D gene, CDR3 protein, CDR3 DNA. The D gene is left open where the match is weak. Clone size is given for some rows only: seen once, a few or many times, or a class if the clone is expanded.

V gene: TRBV28; clone size: -; J gene: TRBJ2-7; D gene: TRBD1; CDR3 protein: CASRIPGQYEQYF; CDR3 DNA: TGTGCCAGCAGGATCCCGGGACAGTACGAGCAGTACTTC
V gene: TRBV21-1; clone size: -; J gene: TRBJ2-1; D gene: -; CDR3 protein: CASSKGDSSYNEQFF; CDR3 DNA: TGTGCCAGCAGCAAAGGGGACAGCTCCTACAATGAGCAGTTCTTC
V gene: TRBV20-1; clone size: -; J gene: TRBJ2-7; D gene: TRBD2; CDR3 protein: CSATGLAGVGEQYF; CDR3 DNA: TGCAGTGCTACGGGACTAGCGGGAGTGGGCGAGCAGTACTTC
V gene: TRBV7-9; clone size: few; J gene: TRBJ2-7; D gene: -; CDR3 protein: CASSFSSYEQYF; CDR3 DNA: TGTGCCAGCAGTTTTAGTTCCTACGAGCAGTACTTC
V gene: TRBV20-1; clone size: -; J gene: TRBJ2-4; D gene: TRBD1; CDR3 protein: CSVRQGTKNIQYF; CDR3 DNA: TGCAGTGTAAGACAGGGCACCAAAAACATTCAGTACTTC
V gene: TRBV20-1; clone size: -; J gene: TRBJ2-1; D gene: TRBD2; CDR3 protein: CSARLAGGPFYNEQFF; CDR3 DNA: TGCAGTGCTAGACTAGCGGGAGGGCCGTTCTACAATGAGCAGTTCTTC
V gene: TRBV29-1; clone size: -; J gene: TRBJ1-3; D gene: -; CDR3 protein: CSASLAFSGNTIYF; CDR3 DNA: TGCAGCGCATCCCTGGCGTTCTCTGGAAACACCATATATTTT
V gene: TRBV27; clone size: -; J gene: TRBJ1-2; D gene: -; CDR3 protein: CASSSLVRVESYGYTF; CDR3 DNA: TGTGCCAGCAGTTCTCTTGTCAGGGTGGAGAGCTATGGCTACACCTTC
V gene: TRBV29-1; clone size: -; J gene: TRBJ2-3; D gene: -; CDR3 protein: CSVGAGVADTQYF; CDR3 DNA: TGCAGCGTTGGGGCGGGCGTAGCAGATACGCAGTATTTT
V gene: TRBV2; clone size: -; J gene: TRBJ1-2; D gene: TRBD1; CDR3 protein: CASSRDSYGYTF; CDR3 DNA: TGTGCCAGCAGTAGGGACAGCTATGGCTACACCTTC
V gene: TRBV20-1; clone size: once; J gene: TRBJ2-7; D gene: TRBD2; CDR3 protein: CSARGLAGGLTYEQYF; CDR3 DNA: TGCAGTGCTAGGGGGCTAGCGGGAGGACTCACCTACGAGCAGTACTTC
V gene: TRBV30; clone size: once; J gene: TRBJ1-5; D gene: -; CDR3 protein: CAWSLPGSQPQHF; CDR3 DNA: TGTGCCTGGAGTCTACCTGGAAGTCAGCCCCAGCATTTT
V gene: TRBV7-2; clone size: -; J gene: TRBJ1-1; D gene: -; CDR3 protein: CASSLVFRNTEAFF; CDR3 DNA: TGTGCCAGCAGCTTGGTGTTTCGGAACACTGAAGCTTTCTTT
V gene: TRBV11-2; clone size: -; J gene: TRBJ2-1; D gene: -; CDR3 protein: CASSLAASDEQFF; CDR3 DNA: TGTGCCAGCAGCTTAGCCGCAAGTGATGAGCAGTTCTTC
V gene: TRBV4-2; clone size: -; J gene: TRBJ2-1; D gene: -; CDR3 protein: CASSQDKGNEQFF; CDR3 DNA: TGTGCCAGCAGCCAAGATAAAGGCAATGAGCAGTTCTTC
V gene: TRBV3-1; clone size: -; J gene: TRBJ2-7; D gene: TRBD2; CDR3 protein: CASSRGLAGPTEQYF; CDR3 DNA: TGTGCCAGCAGCCGGGGACTAGCGGGGCCTACCGAGCAGTACTTC
V gene: TRBV4-1; clone size: -; J gene: TRBJ2-1; D gene: TRBD2; CDR3 protein: CASSQTSGTRNEQFF; CDR3 DNA: TGCGCCAGCAGCCAAACCAGCGGGACGAGGAATGAGCAGTTCTTC
V gene: TRBV20-1; clone size: once; J gene: TRBJ1-1; D gene: -; CDR3 protein: CSAQDSTEAFF; CDR3 DNA: TGCAGTGCCCAGGACAGCACTGAAGCTTTCTTT
V gene: TRBV30; clone size: -; J gene: TRBJ1-5; D gene: -; CDR3 protein: CAWSPEGGVRPQHF; CDR3 DNA: TGTGCCTGGAGTCCCGAGGGAGGGGTGAGGCCCCAGCATTTT
V gene: TRBV7-9; clone size: -; J gene: TRBJ2-1; D gene: -; CDR3 protein: CASSWTDSYNEQFF; CDR3 DNA: TGTGCCAGCAGCTGGACAGACTCCTACAATGAGCAGTTCTTC